The text below deals with one TCR beta chain. No antigen is known for it. Sequenced by immunoSEQ multiplex PCR; TCRdb stores in-frame clones only, minus some. Among approximately 61,000 clones listed, around 80% were seen once. CDR3 length: 15 amino acids. The germline CDR1 and CDR2 sequences are MGHDK and SYGVNS. V lost 3 bases and J lost 5, with 16 bases in between. This sample is drawn from a study of a mutant IDH1 vaccine in newly diagnosed glioma. The overall study: A roughly 62% male, approximately 40% female split and a mean age of roughly 37 years characterized treated patients.

The study's findings and limits: Among top peripheral T cell clonotypes, changes seemed unrelated to pseudoprogression.

Time point defined: week 11, during vaccination. In every dose of vaccine, 300 ug of mutant IDH1 20-mer peptide was given alongside topical imiquimod. In every donor, the tumor was a new WHO grade 3 or 4 IDH1-mutant, ATRX-lost astrocytoma. This chain connects TRBV25-1 to TRBJ2-5; TRBD1 might be the D (5 bases). The source material was PBMCs, sampled from a glioma patient whose treatment included an IDH1 peptide vaccine. This clonotype originated in a man aged 50 or older with glioma. CDR3 sequence reads: CASSDGYVGRETQYF. As DNA, the CDR3 is TGTGCCAGCAGTGATGGTTATGTGGGGCGGGAGACCCAGTACTTC.